This TCR beta chain was obtained from a study of blood T cell repertoires in COVID-19. Whole-study context: Researchers got acute and convalescent COVID-19 samples from the United States, Italy and Spain. The cDNA or gDNA used as material had been derived from T cells, B-cell-depleted T cells, or PBMCs.

Original handling: Amplification of reference gene primers was used by the study to estimate nucleated cell counts. Produced via immunoSEQ multiplex PCR; TCRdb's table is partial and in-frame only. That table gives V, J and clone size, and the DNA gave D and trimming. This sample yields 230,000 or so clones, of which about 83% are seen a single time; about 9% belongs to the top ten. CDR1 and CDR2 (germline): MGHRA, YSYEKL. The CDR3 covers 13 residues. V lost 1 base, J lost 6 bases, and 10 bases lay in between. V is TRBV4-1 and J is TRBJ2-7, with TRBD2 as a possible D gene (6 bases). Sequencing used peripheral blood. The receptor was isolated from a man aged 40-50 years with active or convalescent COVID-19. CDR3 nucleotide sequence: TGCGCCAGCAGCCAAGGGGCCGGGGGCGAGCAGTACTTC. Amino acids: CASSQGAGGEQYF.